The source of this TCR beta chain is a study of blood T cell repertoires in COVID-19 (dated by TCRdb to 2020 to 2021). About the investigation overall: Samples covering the acute and convalescent phases of COVID-19 were provided by collaborators in the United States, Italy and Spain. Where HLA class I and class II types were available, the types were taken from metadata supplied by the sample provider, not from assay-based typing. Samples came from the ongoing ImmuneRACE study (first 160 participants) plus 1,254 subjects from 6 global collaborators. The repertoires were released in a freely available public database meant as a resource for research on the immune response to SARS-CoV-2. Subjects who had been exposed to COVID-19, were actively infected with it, or had recovered from it provided the deeply sampled blood TCRbeta repertoires that made up the dataset. The prospective study material was composed of cDNA or gDNA derived from T cells, B-cell-depleted T cells, or PBMCs. Nearly every sample came with metadata listing a de-identified subject ID, COVID-19 status, age in years and sex.

Summary of the overall study and its limitations: The amount of clinical and demographic metadata varied by source and participant and was provided uncurated.

Details on this clone: Its antigen is unknown. No quality values exist for individual bases; no much larger clone is one base distant.

Collaborating institutions collected whole blood in K2EDTA tubes following their own protocols. For TCRbeta analysis, collaborator samples were shipped as frozen whole blood, as isolated PBMCs, or as DNA extracted from either sample type. Clipping removes 6 bases from V and 4 bases from J, with 10 as the unmatched junction base count. The germline V gene (reference sequence) gives CDR1 as SEHNR and CDR2 as FQNEAQ. The cysteine opens and the phenylalanine closes a CDR3 of 17 amino acids. Just the 51-base CDR3 DNA is kept, in frame starting at base 1. TCRbeta CDR3 regions were amplified from genomic DNA by means of the immunoSEQ Assay, a bias-controlled multiplex PCR. The authors processed their data as follows. Within the assay, amplification of reference gene primers was used to estimate how many nucleated cells each sample contained. To quantify the absolute abundance of each unique TCRbeta CDR3 rearrangement, sequence reads were collapsed and filtered. For each sample, productive Simpson clonality was calculated as the square root of Simpson's diversity index over productive rearrangements. As stored in TCRdb, this immuneACCESS dataset retains in-frame rearrangements with V and J assigned. A fraction of the clones does not appear; measured against another copy, unresolved V genes explain less than half of the discrepancy, and the remainder lacks a known reason. Clone size and V and J calls were adopted from that table, with D and trimming inferred from the DNA. Within this sample are fewer than 300,000 clones, with roughly 90% of them counted one time only. 9% to 9.5% of the sample rests with the top ten.

The chain employs TRBV7-9 and TRBJ2-2, with TRBD1 identical over 11 junction bases. The sequenced material came from peripheral blood. This receptor was obtained from a man between 18 and 35 years old with active or convalescent COVID-19. The CDR3: CASSHNAGTGGTGELFF. In nucleotides, the sequence is TGTGCCAGCAGTCATAACGCCGGGACAGGGGGCACCGGGGAGCTGTTTTTT.